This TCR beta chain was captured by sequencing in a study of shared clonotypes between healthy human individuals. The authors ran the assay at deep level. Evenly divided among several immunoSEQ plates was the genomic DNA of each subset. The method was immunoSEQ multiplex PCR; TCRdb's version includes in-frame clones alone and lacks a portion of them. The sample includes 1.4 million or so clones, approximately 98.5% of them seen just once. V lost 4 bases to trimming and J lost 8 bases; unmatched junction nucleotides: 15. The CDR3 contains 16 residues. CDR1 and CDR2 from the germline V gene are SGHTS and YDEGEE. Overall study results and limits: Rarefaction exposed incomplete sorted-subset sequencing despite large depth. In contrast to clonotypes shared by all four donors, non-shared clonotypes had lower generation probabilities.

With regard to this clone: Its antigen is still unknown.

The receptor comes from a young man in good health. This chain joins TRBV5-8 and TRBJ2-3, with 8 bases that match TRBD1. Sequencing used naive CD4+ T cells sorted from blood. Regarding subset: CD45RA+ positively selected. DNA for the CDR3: TGTGCCAGCAGCCCGTGGCAGGGGGCTCCAGCGGCTACGCAGTATTTT. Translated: CASSPWQGAPAATQYF.